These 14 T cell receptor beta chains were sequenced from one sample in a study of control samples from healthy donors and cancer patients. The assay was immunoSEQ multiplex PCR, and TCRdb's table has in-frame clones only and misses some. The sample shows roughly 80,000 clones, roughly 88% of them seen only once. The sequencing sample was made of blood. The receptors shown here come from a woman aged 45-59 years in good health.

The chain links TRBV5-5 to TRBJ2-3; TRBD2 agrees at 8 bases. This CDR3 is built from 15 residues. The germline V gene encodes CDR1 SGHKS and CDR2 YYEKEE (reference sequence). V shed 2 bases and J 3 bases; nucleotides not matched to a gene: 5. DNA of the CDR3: TGTGCCAGCAGCTTTCTGGTAGCGGGGACAGATACGCAGTATTTT. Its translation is CASSFLVAGTDTQYF.

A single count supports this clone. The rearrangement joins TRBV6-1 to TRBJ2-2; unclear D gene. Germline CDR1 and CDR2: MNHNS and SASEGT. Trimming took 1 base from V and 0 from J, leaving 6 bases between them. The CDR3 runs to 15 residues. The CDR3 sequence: CASSEGDTNTGELFF. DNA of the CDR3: TGTGCCAGCAGTGAAGGGGATACGAACACCGGGGAGCTGTTTTTT.

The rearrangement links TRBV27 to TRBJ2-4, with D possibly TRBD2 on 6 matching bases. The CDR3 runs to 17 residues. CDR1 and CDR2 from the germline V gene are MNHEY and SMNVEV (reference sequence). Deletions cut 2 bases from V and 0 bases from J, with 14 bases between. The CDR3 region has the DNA TGTGCCAGCAGTTTAAACCAGGGACTTTCAGCCAAAAACATTCAGTACTTC. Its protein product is CASSLNQGLSAKNIQYF.

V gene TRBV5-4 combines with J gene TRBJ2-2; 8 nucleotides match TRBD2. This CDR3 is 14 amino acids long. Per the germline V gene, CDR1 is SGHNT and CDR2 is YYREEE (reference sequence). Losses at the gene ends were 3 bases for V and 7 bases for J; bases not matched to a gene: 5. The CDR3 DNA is TGTGCCAGCAGCTCGGGACTAGAAATCGGGGAGCTGTTTTTT. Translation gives CASSSGLEIGELFF.

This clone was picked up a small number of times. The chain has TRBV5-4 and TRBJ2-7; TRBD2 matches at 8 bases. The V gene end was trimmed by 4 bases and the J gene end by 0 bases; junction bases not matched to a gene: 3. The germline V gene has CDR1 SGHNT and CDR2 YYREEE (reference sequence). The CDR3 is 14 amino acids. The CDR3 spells CASSVAGSSYEQYF. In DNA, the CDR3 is TGTGCCAGCAGCGTAGCGGGGAGCTCCTACGAGCAGTACTTC. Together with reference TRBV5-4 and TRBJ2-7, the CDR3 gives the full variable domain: ETGVTQSPTHLIKTRGQQVTLRCSSQSGHNTVSWYQQALGQGPQFIFQYYREEENGRGNFPPRFSGLQFPNYSSELNVNALELDDSALYLCASSVAGSSYEQYFGPGTRLTVT.

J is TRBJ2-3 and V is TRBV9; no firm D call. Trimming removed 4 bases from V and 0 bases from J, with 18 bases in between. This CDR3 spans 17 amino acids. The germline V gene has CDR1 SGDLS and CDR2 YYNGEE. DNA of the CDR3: TGTGCCAGCAGCCCAGATGTCGGGCAGACTAGCACAGATACGCAGTATTTT. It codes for CASSPDVGQTSTDTQYF.

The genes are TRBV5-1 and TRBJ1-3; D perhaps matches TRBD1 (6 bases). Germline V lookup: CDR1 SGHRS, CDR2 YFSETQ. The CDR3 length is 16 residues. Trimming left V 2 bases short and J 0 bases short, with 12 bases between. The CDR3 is CASSLDRQDSGNTIYF. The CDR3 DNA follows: TGCGCCAGCAGCTTAGACAGGCAAGACTCTGGAAACACCATATATTTT.

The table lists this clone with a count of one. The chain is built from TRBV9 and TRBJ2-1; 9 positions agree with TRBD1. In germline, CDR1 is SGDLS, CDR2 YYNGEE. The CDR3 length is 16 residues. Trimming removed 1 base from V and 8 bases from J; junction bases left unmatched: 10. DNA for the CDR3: TGTGCCAGCAGCGTATCCCAGGACAGGGGCGCTGATGAGCAGTTCTTC. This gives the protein CASSVSQDRGADEQFF.

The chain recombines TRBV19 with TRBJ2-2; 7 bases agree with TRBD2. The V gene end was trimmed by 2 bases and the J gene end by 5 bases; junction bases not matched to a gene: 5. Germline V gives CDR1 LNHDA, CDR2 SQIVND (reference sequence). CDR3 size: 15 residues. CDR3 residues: CASSITLAATGELFF. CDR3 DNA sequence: TGTGCCAGTAGTATAACCCTAGCGGCAACCGGGGAGCTGTTTTTT. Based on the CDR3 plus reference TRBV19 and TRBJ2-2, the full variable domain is DGGITQSPKYLFRKEGQNVTLSCEQNLNHDAMYWYRQDPGQGLRLIYYSQIVNDFQKGDIAEGYSVSREKKESFPLTVTSAQKNPTAFYLCASSITLAATGELFFGEGSRLTVL.

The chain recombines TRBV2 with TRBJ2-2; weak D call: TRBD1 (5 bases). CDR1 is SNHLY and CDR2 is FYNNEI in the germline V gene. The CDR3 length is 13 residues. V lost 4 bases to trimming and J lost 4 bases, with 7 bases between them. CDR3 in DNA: TGTGCCAGCAGTGTACAGGCCACCGGGGAGCTGTTTTTT. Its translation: CASSVQATGELFF.

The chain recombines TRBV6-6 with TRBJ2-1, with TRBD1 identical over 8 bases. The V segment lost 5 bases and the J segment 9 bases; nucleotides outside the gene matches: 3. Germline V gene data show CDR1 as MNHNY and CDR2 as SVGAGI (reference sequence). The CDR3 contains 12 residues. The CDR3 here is CASSAGGSEQFF. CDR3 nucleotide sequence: TGTGCCAGCAGTGCAGGGGGCAGTGAGCAGTTCTTC.

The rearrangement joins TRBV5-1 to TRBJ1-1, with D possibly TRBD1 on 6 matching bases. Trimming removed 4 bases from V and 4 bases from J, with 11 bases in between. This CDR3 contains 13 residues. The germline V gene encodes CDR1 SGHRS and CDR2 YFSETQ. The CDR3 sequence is CASSLEGGTEAFF. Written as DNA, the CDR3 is TGCGCCAGCAGCCTGGAGGGGGGCACTGAAGCTTTCTTT.

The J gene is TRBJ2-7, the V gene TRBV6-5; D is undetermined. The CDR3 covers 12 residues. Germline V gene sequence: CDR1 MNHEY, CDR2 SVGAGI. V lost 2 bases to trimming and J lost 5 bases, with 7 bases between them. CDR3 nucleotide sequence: TGTGCCAGCAGTTACACCGGAAACGAGCAGTACTTC. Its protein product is CASSYTGNEQYF.

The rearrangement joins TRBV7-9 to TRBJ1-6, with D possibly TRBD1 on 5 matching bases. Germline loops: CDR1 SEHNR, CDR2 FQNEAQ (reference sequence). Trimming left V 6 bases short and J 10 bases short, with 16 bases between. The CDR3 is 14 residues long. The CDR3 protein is CASSSSGYGSPLHF. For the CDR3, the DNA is TGTGCCAGCAGTTCTTCAGGGTATGGCTCACCCCTCCACTTT.